This T cell receptor (beta chain) came from a study of T cell repertoires in cytomegalovirus infection. On the study more broadly: Shared public TCR beta signatures pointed to both CMV infection and a matching HLA type. Study-level findings and limits: Ex vivo responses were dominated by HLA-C-restricted CMV-specific TCR beta clonotypes. The cumulative frequency of public TCR beta families identified carriers of CMV plus the relevant HLA.

Remarks on this clonotype: The antigen remains unidentified.

V dropped 4 bases and J dropped 4; count of bases not matched to a gene: 7. Germline-derived CDR1 and CDR2 are MNHEY and SMNVEV (reference sequence). The CDR3 runs to 14 residues. TCRdb re-called the reads with MiXCR, one entry per CDR3 protein. The sample consists of 750,000 to 950,000 distinct CDR3 sequences, 25% to 30% of them appearing once. The material was cultured CD8+ T cells from PBMCs, obtained from culture after CMV antigen stimulation. The gene calls are TRBV27 and TRBJ2-7; TRBD1 matches 7 bases. This receptor was taken from a human donor in good health (CMV status not recorded). Some clones in this sample may be carry-over from other donors' samples. The chain's CDR3 is CASSSTGLRYEQYV. As DNA, the CDR3 is TGTGCCAGCAGTTCGACAGGGCTTCGGTACGAGCAGTACGTC.